This is a list of T cell receptor beta chains from one sample in a study of cytomegalovirus exposure and HLA in healthy donors. Measured with immunoSEQ multiplex PCR; TCRdb has only the in-frame clones, and not every one. The table has hundreds of thousands of clones, 85% to 90% seen once. Source material: PBMCs. These receptors came from a man aged 18 to 35 in good health and CMV-seronegative. The CDR3 runs from the conserved cysteine through the conserved F or W. The D gene is left open where the match is weak. Part of the rows lack a size; the others show once, few, many or a class for expanded clones.

clone size: -
J gene: TRBJ2-2
V gene: TRBV7-2
D gene: -
CDR3 DNA: TGTGCCAGCAGCTTAGTTGCAGGGGGGTTTACCGGGGAGCTGTTTTTT
CDR3 protein: CASSLVAGGFTGELFF

clone size: -
J gene: TRBJ2-3
V gene: TRBV6-5
D gene: TRBD2
CDR3 DNA: TGTGCCAGCAGTTACTCGGTCGGGAGGTATACGCAGTATTTT
CDR3 protein: CASSYSVGRYTQYF

clone size: -
J gene: TRBJ2-7
V gene: TRBV29-1
D gene: -
CDR3 DNA: TGCAGCGTAATGACAGGATTCTACGAGCAGTACTTC
CDR3 protein: CSVMTGFYEQYF

clone size: few
J gene: TRBJ2-7
V gene: TRBV14
D gene: -
CDR3 DNA: TGTGCCAGCAGAGGTGGCAGGGCCTACGAGCAGTACTTC
CDR3 protein: CASRGGRAYEQYF

clone size: -
J gene: TRBJ1-2
V gene: TRBV7-8
D gene: TRBD1
CDR3 DNA: TGTGCCAGCAGCTTGGAACAGGGGCATGGCTACACCTTC
CDR3 protein: CASSLEQGHGYTF

clone size: -
J gene: TRBJ2-5
V gene: TRBV4-1
D gene: -
CDR3 DNA: TGCGCCAGCAGCCAAGACTTTTCCGAGACCCAGTACTTC
CDR3 protein: CASSQDFSETQYF

clone size: -
J gene: TRBJ1-5
V gene: TRBV10-2
D gene: -
CDR3 DNA: TGCGCCAGCAGTGAGGGCTGGAATCAGCCCCAGCATTTT
CDR3 protein: CASSEGWNQPQHF

clone size: -
J gene: TRBJ1-3
V gene: TRBV4-1
D gene: TRBD1
CDR3 DNA: TGCGCCAGCAGCTCCCGCAGGGGGCTTGAAAACACCATATATTTT
CDR3 protein: CASSSRRGLENTIYF

clone size: once
J gene: TRBJ2-7
V gene: TRBV4-1
D gene: -
CDR3 DNA: TGCGCCAGCAGCCAAGTCCCCGATCGGGTCTACGAGCAGTACTTC
CDR3 protein: CASSQVPDRVYEQYF

clone size: -
J gene: TRBJ1-5
V gene: TRBV2
D gene: -
CDR3 DNA: TGTGCCAGCACGGCAGGGCGAAATCAGCCCCAGCATTTT
CDR3 protein: CASTAGRNQPQHF

clone size: -
J gene: TRBJ1-1
V gene: TRBV4-3
D gene: TRBD1
CDR3 DNA: TGCGCCAGCAGCCAAGATTGGGGGACAGGGGTAAAGAACACTGAAGCTTTCTTT
CDR3 protein: CASSQDWGTGVKNTEAFF

clone size: once
J gene: TRBJ2-1
V gene: TRBV4-2
D gene: TRBD1
CDR3 DNA: TGTGCCAGCAGCCAAGAGGGACAGGTGATAGATGAGCAGTTCTTC
CDR3 protein: CASSQEGQVIDEQFF

clone size: -
J gene: TRBJ1-2
V gene: TRBV4-1
D gene: -
CDR3 DNA: TGCGCCAGCAGCCAGTTCCCCCGCTTGGACAGCGCCTGGGACTACACCTTC
CDR3 protein: CASSQFPRLDSAWDYTF

clone size: -
J gene: TRBJ2-7
V gene: TRBV28
D gene: -
CDR3 DNA: TGTGCCAGCAGTTTATACGGTCGCGAGCAGTACTTC
CDR3 protein: CASSLYGREQYF

clone size: -
J gene: TRBJ1-2
V gene: TRBV18
D gene: -
CDR3 DNA: TGTGCCAGCTCACCTCAAACGGGATTCTACACCTTC
CDR3 protein: CASSPQTGFYTF

clone size: once
J gene: TRBJ1-1
V gene: TRBV7-9
D gene: -
CDR3 DNA: TGTGCCAGCAGCTTAGGTACGGCTGAAGCTTTCTTT
CDR3 protein: CASSLGTAEAFF

clone size: -
J gene: TRBJ1-4
V gene: TRBV19
D gene: TRBD1
CDR3 DNA: TGTGCCAGTAGTATAGGCCGGGACAGGGGTTCAACTAATGAAAAACTGTTTTTT
CDR3 protein: CASSIGRDRGSTNEKLFF